The rows below give T cell receptor beta chains drawn from one sample of a study of regulatory T cells in long-lasting Graves disease. Via MiXCR, TCRdb re-called the multiplex PCR reads, giving one row per CDR3 protein. The table shows 400,000 to 500,000 distinct CDR3 sequences, with under 25% occurring only once. The sequencing here drew on peripheral blood mononuclear cells (PBMCs), taken when the disease was refractory, from a patient treated with antithyroid drugs. Source of these receptors: a female donor with Graves disease. Each CDR3 is given with its conserved first and last residue. A D gene is named only where the DNA matches it firmly. Clone size is stated in some rows and not others, as once, few, many or a class when expanded.

D	J	size	V	CDR3	DNA
NA	TRBJ1-1	NA	TRBV10-3	CAISESIGPGNTEAFF	TGTGCCATCAGTGAGTCGATCGGGCCAGGGAACACTGAAGCTTTCTTT
NA	TRBJ2-7	NA	TRBV9	CASSVDPRPGSYEQYF	TGTGCCAGCAGCGTAGATCCACGGCCCGGCTCCTACGAGCAGTACTTC
TRBD2	TRBJ2-5	NA	TRBV5-1	CASSPTSGIPQGETQYF	TGCGCCAGCAGCCCGACTAGCGGGATCCCGCAGGGAGAGACCCAGTACTTC
NA	TRBJ1-1	many	TRBV15	CATSGHFGSSAEAFF	TGTGCCACCAGCGGCCATTTTGGGAGTAGCGCTGAAGCTTTCTTT
TRBD2	TRBJ2-1	NA	TRBV15	CATRTSGGALDNEQFF	TGTGCCACCAGGACTAGCGGGGGGGCCCTAGATAATGAGCAGTTCTTC
NA	TRBJ1-3	many	TRBV20-1	CSARGDGGSGNTIYF	TGCAGTGCTAGAGGAGATGGGGGTTCTGGAAACACCATATATTTT
NA	TRBJ1-3	once	TRBV3-1	CASPEGSRGNTIYF	TGTGCCAGCCCAGAGGGTTCGCGAGGAAACACCATATATTTT
NA	TRBJ1-2	few	TRBV7-8	CASSLVDRSGYTF	TGTGCCAGCAGCTTGGTAGACAGGAGCGGCTACACCTTC
NA	TRBJ1-3	few	TRBV12-3/TRBV12-4	CASSPEVAGNTIYF	TGTGCCAGCAGTCCTGAGGTGGCTGGAAACACCATATATTTT
NA	TRBJ2-7	few	TRBV7-8	CASLPPGHFYEQYF	TGTGCCAGCTTACCCCCGGGACACTTCTACGAGCAGTACTTC
NA	TRBJ2-7	NA	TRBV6-2/TRBV6-3	CASSPVLFSYEQYF	TGTGCCAGCAGTCCCGTCTTATTCTCCTACGAGCAGTACTTC
NA	TRBJ2-7	many	TRBV11-2	CASSFTGTSYEQYF	TGTGCCAGCAGCTTTACGGGGACTTCCTACGAGCAGTACTTC
NA	TRBJ2-7	many	TRBV28	CASYEVVWDF	TGTGCCAGCTACGAAGTCGTCTGGGACTTC
NA	TRBJ2-7	many	TRBV28	CASSSDTLTYEQYF	TGTGCCAGCAGTTCCGACACTTTGACCTACGAGCAGTACTTC
NA	TRBJ1-1	many	TRBV28	CASSPSDTRARAFF	TGTGCCAGCAGTCCCTCGGACACCAGAGCTCGAGCTTTCTTT
TRBD1	TRBJ2-5	NA	TRBV7-9	CASSPWDRQETQYF	TGTGCCAGCAGCCCGTGGGACAGGCAAGAGACCCAGTACTTC
NA	TRBJ2-2	many	TRBV2	CASRADSYTGELFF	TGTGCCAGCAGGGCAGACAGTTACACCGGGGAGCTGTTTTTT
NA	TRBJ2-1	NA	TRBV27	CASSFRPNNEQFF	TGTGCCAGCAGTTTCCGGCCCAACAATGAGCAGTTCTTC
NA	TRBJ1-6	few	TRBV6-1	CASTWDGTYNSPLHF	TGTGCCAGCACTTGGGACGGGACTTATAATTCACCCCTCCACTTT
NA	TRBJ1-3	NA	TRBV7-8	CASSLARPFSGNTIYF	TGTGCCAGCAGCTTAGCCAGGCCCTTCTCTGGAAACACCATATATTTT
TRBD1	TRBJ1-1	many	TRBV5-1	CASSDPRTGGPEAFF	TGCGCCAGCAGCGATCCTAGGACAGGGGGGCCTGAAGCTTTCTTT
TRBD2	TRBJ2-3	few	TRBV7-2	CASSLGVAGGSTDTQYF	TGTGCCAGCAGCTTAGGGGTAGCGGGAGGGAGCACAGATACGCAGTATTTT
NA	TRBJ1-5	NA	TRBV19	CASSISEAMRDQPQHF	TGTGCCAGTAGTATTTCGGAGGCGATGAGGGATCAGCCCCAGCATTTT
NA	TRBJ1-3	NA	TRBV6-5	CASSYSGGNTIYF	TGTGCCAGCAGTTACTCGGGTGGAAACACCATATATTTT
NA	TRBJ2-7	NA	TRBV18	CASSLDEYEQYF	TGTGCCAGCTCACTCGACGAATACGAGCAGTACTTC
NA	TRBJ1-2	many	TRBV27	CASSFSRSRRGQSYGYTF	TGTGCCAGCAGTTTCTCGCGTTCCCGCAGGGGCCAAAGCTATGGCTACACCTTC
TRBD1	TRBJ1-2	few	TRBV19	CASYDRGRGGYTF	TGTGCCAGCTACGACAGGGGGCGAGGGGGGTACACCTTC
TRBD1	TRBJ1-1	NA	TRBV5-1	CASSSYSGGQGARNTEAFF	TGCGCCAGCAGCTCGTATTCGGGCGGCCAGGGGGCGCGGAACACTGAAGCTTTCTTT
NA	TRBJ1-1	many	TRBV5-1	CASSNGPEAFF	TGCGCCAGCAGCAACGGACCTGAAGCTTTCTTT
NA	TRBJ1-1	few	TRBV19	CASSIYGQGNTEAFF	TGTGCCAGTAGTATATACGGGCAGGGAAACACTGAAGCTTTCTTT
TRBD1	TRBJ1-5	NA	TRBV6-9	CASSYDREGYQPQHF	TGTGCCAGCAGTTACGACAGGGAGGGATATCAGCCCCAGCATTTT
NA	TRBJ2-5	many	TRBV11-2	CASRLGGETQYF	TGTGCCAGCAGGTTGGGGGGAGAGACCCAGTACTTC
NA	TRBJ1-1	NA	TRBV6-4	CASSSLPTGRNTEAFF	TGTGCCAGCAGTTCACTTCCGACCGGACGAAACACTGAAGCTTTCTTT
NA	TRBJ2-7	NA	TRBV19	CASSIGTTYEQYF	TGTGCCAGTAGTATTGGGACCACCTACGAGCAGTACTTC
TRBD1	TRBJ1-4	many	TRBV12-3/TRBV12-4	CASSRSQGAYEKLFF	TGTGCCAGCAGTCGGTCACAGGGGGCCTATGAAAAACTGTTTTTT
TRBD2	TRBJ2-7	NA	TRBV5-1	CASSLGLAETYEQYF	TGCGCCAGCAGCTTAGGTCTAGCGGAAACCTACGAGCAGTACTTC
TRBD1	TRBJ2-7	many	TRBV28	CASSYRGLSYEQYF	TGTGCCAGCAGTTACAGGGGGCTCTCCTACGAGCAGTACTTC
TRBD1	TRBJ1-4	many	TRBV29-1	CSVETPGQVTATNEKLFF	TGCAGCGTCGAGACCCCGGGACAGGTGACGGCAACTAATGAAAAACTGTTTTTT
TRBD2	TRBJ2-5	NA	TRBV28	CVSSPTGRGGTQYF	TGTGTCAGCAGTCCCACAGGGCGGGGGGGGACCCAGTACTTC
NA	TRBJ1-5	many	TRBV7-9	CASSLGGYSNQPQHF	TGTGCCAGCAGCCTAGGGGGTTATAGCAATCAGCCCCAGCATTTT
NA	TRBJ2-7	NA	TRBV20-1	CSAFGNPLNEQYF	TGCAGTGCTTTCGGGAATCCTTTGAACGAGCAGTACTTC
NA	TRBJ2-2	many	TRBV10-3	CALRGDTGELFF	TGTGCCCTGAGAGGGGACACCGGGGAGCTGTTTTTT
NA	TRBJ2-2	NA	TRBV6-1	CASSHPTGGITGELFF	TGTGCCAGCAGCCACCCGACGGGTGGAATCACCGGGGAGCTGTTTTTT
TRBD1	TRBJ1-3	NA	TRBV30	CACAGQAGDTIYF	TGTGCCTGCGCGGGACAGGCTGGGGACACCATATATTTT